A selection of T cell receptor beta chains follows, all from one sample in a study of blood T cell repertoires in COVID-19. Clones were read by immunoSEQ multiplex PCR, and TCRdb kept only the in-frame ones, dropping some. The data contain about 96,000 clones, 80% of them seen just once; the ten biggest clones take up roughly 8.4%. Input material: peripheral blood. Receptors were obtained from a middle-aged man who had recovered from COVID-19. Each CDR3 is given with its conserved first and last residue. The order of the fields is J gene, V gene, clone size, CDR3 length, D gene, CDR3 DNA, CDR3 protein. The D gene is left open where the match is weak. Only part of the rows carry a size: once, few, many, or a class if the clone is expanded.

TRBJ2-5,TRBV11-2,NA,15,TRBD1,TGTGCCAGCAGCTTAGAAGGGAGACAGGGAGAGACCCAGTACTTC,CASSLEGRQGETQYF
TRBJ2-1,TRBV24-1,NA,16,TRBD2,TGTGCCACCTCTCACCCGACTAGCGGGAGTTACAATGAGCAGTTCTTC,CATSHPTSGSYNEQFF
TRBJ2-1,TRBV15,once,16,TRBD2,TGTGCCACCAGCGACCACGAGGGACTAGGACTCGGTGAGCAGTTCTTC,CATSDHEGLGLGEQFF
TRBJ2-1,TRBV5-1,once,14,NA,TGCGCCAGCAGCCCCCTTGTCGGGGTGGGTGAGCAGTTCTTC,CASSPLVGVGEQFF
TRBJ2-7,TRBV7-2,few,13,NA,TGTGCCAGCAGCTTAGAAATGTCCTCCGAGCAGTACTTC,CASSLEMSSEQYF
TRBJ1-5,TRBV6-5,once,14,NA,TGTGCCAGCAGACCCGACAGAGAGTATCAGCCCCAGCATTTT,CASRPDREYQPQHF
TRBJ2-1,TRBV10-3,NA,13,TRBD2,TGTGCCACAGGAACTAGCGGAGACAATGAGCAGTTCTTC,CATGTSGDNEQFF
TRBJ2-1,TRBV10-3,NA,14,TRBD2,TGTGCCATCAGGGGGACTAGCGGCTACAATGAGCAGTTCTTC,CAIRGTSGYNEQFF
TRBJ1-4,TRBV12-2,NA,17,NA,TGTGCAAGTCGCTTAGATCAGAAAACCTCAACTAATGAAAAACTGTTTTTT,CASRLDQKTSTNEKLFF
TRBJ2-7,TRBV28,NA,15,TRBD2,TGTGCCAGCAGGGGACTAGCGGGGTTCAACTACGAGCAGTACTTC,CASRGLAGFNYEQYF
TRBJ1-2,TRBV2,once,15,NA,TGTGCCAGCAGTGAAGCGCCTCAGAAACCGCGGGGCTACACCTTC,CASSEAPQKPRGYTF
TRBJ1-1,TRBV5-1,NA,16,NA,TGCGCCAGCAGATCGGGGGGAGGAGGAATGAACACTGAAGCTTTCTTT,CASRSGGGGMNTEAFF
TRBJ2-7,TRBV5-6,NA,13,TRBD1,TGTGCCAGCAGCTTGTCGGGACAGACGAAGCAGTACTTC,CASSLSGQTKQYF
TRBJ2-7,TRBV4-1,NA,15,TRBD1,TGCGCCAGCAGCCTTGGGGACAGGGACTCCTACGAGCAGTACTTC,CASSLGDRDSYEQYF
TRBJ1-1,TRBV11-2,few,16,NA,TGTGCCAGCAGCTCCAACAGGGTGGTCGGGTACACTGAAGCTTTCTTT,CASSSNRVVGYTEAFF
TRBJ1-2,TRBV5-1,NA,16,NA,TGCGCCAGCAGCTTGCAGTCGAGCGGCGTACCAGGTGGCTACACCTTC,CASSLQSSGVPGGYTF
TRBJ1-2,TRBV7-9,once,14,NA,TGTGCCAGCAGCGAACTGGGGGGAGTCGGTGGCTACACCTTC,CASSELGGVGGYTF
TRBJ1-6,TRBV5-4,NA,16,TRBD1,TGTGCCAGCAGCCTGGGACAGGGGGCGCTTAGTTCACCCCTCCACTTT,CASSLGQGALSSPLHF
TRBJ2-2,TRBV11-3,NA,15,NA,TGTGCCAGCAGCTTAGGACAGACGAACACCGGGGAGCTGTTTTTT,CASSLGQTNTGELFF
TRBJ1-4,TRBV10-3,NA,10,NA,TGTGCCAAACAGGACAAGGGACTGTTTTTT,CAKQDKGLFF
TRBJ1-3,TRBV19,NA,15,NA,TGTGCCAGTAGTAGGAGACAGTCCCCCGGAAACACCATATATTTT,CASSRRQSPGNTIYF
TRBJ1-1,TRBV5-8,NA,17,TRBD1,TGTGCCAGCAGCCCAGGACAGGGGGCGCGGTTGGTCACTGAAGCTTTCTTT,CASSPGQGARLVTEAFF
TRBJ1-1,TRBV7-6,once,16,NA,TGTGCCAGCAGCTTATCGCAGGGAAGAATGAACACTGAAGCTTTCTTT,CASSLSQGRMNTEAFF
TRBJ2-7,TRBV27,NA,14,NA,TGTGCCAGCAGTTCGGAGGGTACCTCCTACGAGCAGTACTTC,CASSSEGTSYEQYF
TRBJ2-1,TRBV2,NA,13,NA,TGTGCCAGCACCCGACAGGCCTACAATGAGCAGTTCTTC,CASTRQAYNEQFF
TRBJ2-7,TRBV7-9,NA,12,NA,TGTGCCAGCAGCAGCATGACTGGGTGGCAGTACTTC,CASSSMTGWQYF
TRBJ1-6,TRBV30,once,13,NA,TGTGCATTGGCCAGCTCCTATAATTCACCCCTCCACTTT,CALASSYNSPLHF
TRBJ2-6,TRBV7-9,NA,15,NA,TGTGCCAGCAGCCCCCACAGCTCTGGGGCCAACGTCCTGACTTTC,CASSPHSSGANVLTF
TRBJ2-1,TRBV9,NA,14,NA,TGTGCCAGCAGCGTAGTTACGGGAGCGGGTGAGCAGTTCTTC,CASSVVTGAGEQFF
TRBJ2-3,TRBV19,NA,17,TRBD2,TGTGCCAGCGACCTAGCGGGGGGGCCCCCTAGCACAGATACGCAGTATTTT,CASDLAGGPPSTDTQYF
TRBJ2-3,TRBV9,NA,15,TRBD2,TGTGCCAGCAGCGTTAGCGGGAAGGTTTCAGATACGCAGTATTTT,CASSVSGKVSDTQYF
TRBJ1-5,TRBV21-1,NA,15,NA,TGTGCCAGCAGCAAAGAGGCGGATAGCAATCAGCCCCAGCATTTT,CASSKEADSNQPQHF
TRBJ2-6,TRBV19,NA,15,NA,TGTGCCAGTAATTCGGGATTCTCTGGGGCCAACGTCCTGACTTTC,CASNSGFSGANVLTF
TRBJ2-3,TRBV5-1,NA,16,NA,TGCGCCAGCAGCTTGGCGATAGCGGCTAGCACAGATACGCAGTATTTT,CASSLAIAASTDTQYF
TRBJ2-1,TRBV6-2/TRBV6-3,NA,11,NA,TGTGCCAGCAGTCCCCAAAATGAGCAGTTCTTC,CASSPQNEQFF
TRBJ2-4,TRBV2,NA,17,TRBD2,TGTGCCAGCAGCCGACGGGGGGGGAGGGAATCCAAAAACATTCAGTACTTC,CASSRRGGRESKNIQYF
TRBJ2-7,TRBV6-6,NA,15,TRBD2,TGTGCCAGCAGCTCGACTAGCGGGACATCCTACGAGCAGTACTTC,CASSSTSGTSYEQYF
TRBJ1-6,TRBV11-2,NA,15,TRBD1,TGTGCCAGCAGCCTAGGGGGCCCCGTTTGGTCACCCCTCCACTTT,CASSLGGPVWSPLHF
TRBJ1-5,TRBV6-1,NA,13,NA,TGTGCCAGCAGTGAAATCGGGAATCAGCCCCAGCATTTT,CASSEIGNQPQHF
TRBJ2-5,TRBV19,NA,14,TRBD1,TGTGCCAGTAGTAGGGGGACAGCGAGGGAGACCCAGTACTTC,CASSRGTARETQYF
TRBJ2-1,TRBV5-1,NA,16,TRBD1,TGCGCCAGCAGCTTGTCTGGTTGGACAGGGGATTGGGAGCAGTTCTTC,CASSLSGWTGDWEQFF
TRBJ2-7,TRBV6-5,few,11,NA,TGTGCCAGCAGTTACGACAACGAGCAGTACTTC,CASSYDNEQYF
TRBJ1-2,TRBV5-6,NA,14,NA,TGTGCCAGCAGCTTGAGCCAGACCAGGTATGGCTACACCTTC,CASSLSQTRYGYTF
TRBJ2-5,TRBV9,NA,14,NA,TGTGCCAGCAGCCGCGACAGGAGTCAAGAGACCCAGTACTTC,CASSRDRSQETQYF
TRBJ1-4,TRBV7-8,NA,13,TRBD1,TGTGCCAGCAGCCACAGGGGGGATGAAAAACTGTTTTTT,CASSHRGDEKLFF
TRBJ2-7,TRBV28,few,13,NA,TGTGCCAGCAGTTTGGGGCATCGGTACGAGCAGTACTTC,CASSLGHRYEQYF
TRBJ1-2,TRBV6-5,NA,14,NA,TGTGCCAGCAGCATGGACAGTGGGAGCTATGGCTACACCTTC,CASSMDSGSYGYTF
TRBJ2-2,TRBV6-2/TRBV6-3,NA,11,NA,TGTGCCAGCAGTTATTCGGGTGGGCTGTTTTTT,CASSYSGGLFF
TRBJ1-2,TRBV5-1,NA,12,NA,TGCGCCAGCAGCCCTCCGGGGGATGGCTACACCTTC,CASSPPGDGYTF
TRBJ2-5,TRBV5-4,few,14,NA,TGTGCCAGCAGCTTACTTGCCCCGGGGGAGACCCAGTACTTC,CASSLLAPGETQYF
TRBJ2-1,TRBV18,NA,20,TRBD2,TGTGCCAGCTCACTTACTCGGCAACTAGCGGGGTCGAGCTCCTACAATGAGCAGTTCTTC,CASSLTRQLAGSSSYNEQFF
TRBJ2-1,TRBV19,NA,16,TRBD2,TGTGCCAGTAGTATAGAGGCTAGCGGGAGGGTTAATGAGCAGTTCTTC,CASSIEASGRVNEQFF
TRBJ2-2,TRBV12-3/TRBV12-4,NA,13,NA,TGTGCCAGCAGTACTAAGGGGGCCGGGGAGCTGTTTTTT,CASSTKGAGELFF
TRBJ2-1,TRBV3-1/TRBV3-2,once,15,TRBD2,TGTGCCAGCAGCCAACTAGCGGGAGTATTGGAGGAGCAGTTCTTC,CASSQLAGVLEEQFF
TRBJ2-2,TRBV7-3,few,14,TRBD1,TGTGCCAGCAGCCTGGACAGGGACACCGGGGAGCTGTTTTTT,CASSLDRDTGELFF